This T cell receptor (beta chain) was sequenced during a study of T cells in Graves' hyperthyroidism and ophthalmopathy. This CDR3 is built from 13 residues. Germline-derived CDR1 and CDR2 are LNHDA and SQIVND (reference sequence). Losses at the gene ends were 10 bases for V and 7 bases for J; bases not matched to a gene: 9. There are a few counts of this clonotype. From RNA transcripts, TCR beta CDR3 regions were amplified. The study used the HTBI primer set for a first-round RT-PCR of the TCR CDR3. TCRdb re-called the multiplex PCR reads through MiXCR, storing one row per CDR3 protein. The repertoire holds about 640,000 distinct CDR3 sequences, about 20% seen once, with 30% to 40% in the top ten. Disease duration was under 3 months in the ophthalmopathy patients, who also had a Clinical Activity Score of at least 3 and a NOSPECS grade of at least 4.

This TCR was recovered from a man aged 25-45 years with Graves' ophthalmopathy. The chain employs TRBV19 and TRBJ1-2; 10 nucleotides agree with TRBD1. Sequenced: blood. In nucleotides, the CDR3 is TGTGCCACCACGACAGGGGGCTGGTCTGGCTACACCTTC. It is translated as CATTTGGWSGYTF. Drawing the rest from reference TRBV19 and TRBJ1-2, the complete variable domain is DGGITQSPKYLFRKEGQNVTLSCEQNLNHDAMYWYRQDPGQGLRLIYYSQIVNDFQKGDIAEGYSVSREKKESFPLTVTSAQKNPTAFYLCATTTGGWSGYTFGSGTRLTVV.